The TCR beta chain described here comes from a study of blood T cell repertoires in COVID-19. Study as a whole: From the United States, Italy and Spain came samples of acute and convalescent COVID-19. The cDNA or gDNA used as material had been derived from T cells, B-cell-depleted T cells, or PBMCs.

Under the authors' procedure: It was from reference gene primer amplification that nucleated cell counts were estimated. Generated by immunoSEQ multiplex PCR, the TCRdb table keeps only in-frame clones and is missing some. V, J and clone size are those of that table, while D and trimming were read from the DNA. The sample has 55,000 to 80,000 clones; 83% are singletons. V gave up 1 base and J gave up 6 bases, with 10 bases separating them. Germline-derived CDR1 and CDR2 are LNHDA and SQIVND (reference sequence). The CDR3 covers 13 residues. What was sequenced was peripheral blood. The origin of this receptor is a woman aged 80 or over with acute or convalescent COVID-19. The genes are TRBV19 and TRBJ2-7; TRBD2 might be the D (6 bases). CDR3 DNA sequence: TGTGCCAGTAGTATAGTATTCGGGGGCGAGCAGTACTTC. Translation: CASSIVFGGEQYF. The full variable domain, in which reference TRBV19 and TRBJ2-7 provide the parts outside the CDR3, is DGGITQSPKYLFRKEGQNVTLSCEQNLNHDAMYWYRQDPGQGLRLIYYSQIVNDFQKGDIAEGYSVSREKKESFPLTVTSAQKNPTAFYLCASSIVFGGEQYFGPGTRLTVT.